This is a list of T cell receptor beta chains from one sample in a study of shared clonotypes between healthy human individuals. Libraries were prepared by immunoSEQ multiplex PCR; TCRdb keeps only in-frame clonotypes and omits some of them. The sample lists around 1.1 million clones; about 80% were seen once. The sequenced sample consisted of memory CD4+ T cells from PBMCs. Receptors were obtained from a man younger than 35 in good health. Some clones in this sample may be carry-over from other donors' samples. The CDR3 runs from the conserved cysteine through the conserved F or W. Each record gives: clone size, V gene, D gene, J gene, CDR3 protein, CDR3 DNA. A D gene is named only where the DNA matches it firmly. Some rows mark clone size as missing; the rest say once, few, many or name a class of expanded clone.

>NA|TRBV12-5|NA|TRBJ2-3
CASGPTGAGDTQYF
TGTGCTAGTGGCCCCACTGGGGCCGGAGATACGCAGTATTTT
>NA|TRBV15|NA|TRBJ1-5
CATSIRGAYSNQPQHF
TGTGCCACCAGTATCAGAGGGGCATATAGCAATCAGCCCCAGCATTTT
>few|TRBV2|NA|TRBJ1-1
CASRTAMNTEAFF
TGTGCCAGCAGGACAGCGATGAACACTGAAGCTTTCTTT
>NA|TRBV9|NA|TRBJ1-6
CASSPINSPLHF
TGTGCCAGCAGCCCTATAAATTCACCCCTCCACTTT
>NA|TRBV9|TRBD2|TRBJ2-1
CASSLLAGTYNEQFF
TGTGCCAGCAGCCTACTAGCGGGAACGTACAATGAGCAGTTCTTC
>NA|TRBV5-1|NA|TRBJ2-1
CASRRDTENYNEQFF
TGCGCCAGCAGGCGGGACACAGAGAACTACAATGAGCAGTTCTTC
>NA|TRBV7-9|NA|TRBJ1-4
CASSLHATNEKLFF
TGTGCCAGCAGCTTACACGCAACTAATGAAAAACTGTTTTTT
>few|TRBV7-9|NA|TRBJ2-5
CASSPMGVKETQYF
TGTGCCAGCAGCCCCATGGGGGTGAAGGAGACCCAGTACTTC
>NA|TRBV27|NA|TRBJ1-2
CASRANGGSRGYTF
TGTGCCAGCAGAGCTAACGGGGGAAGTCGTGGCTACACCTTC
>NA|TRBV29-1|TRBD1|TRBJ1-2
CSVPDRDHNYGYTF
TGCAGCGTTCCAGACAGGGACCATAACTATGGCTACACCTTC
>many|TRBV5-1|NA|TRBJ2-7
CASMLRGGYEQYF
TGCGCCAGCATGCTGCGGGGTGGCTACGAGCAGTACTTC
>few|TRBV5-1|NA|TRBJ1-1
CASSFSGRTEAFF
TGCGCCAGCAGCTTTTCAGGGAGAACTGAAGCTTTCTTT
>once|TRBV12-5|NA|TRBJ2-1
CASGPPAGAYNEQFF
TGTGCTAGTGGTCCACCAGCAGGTGCCTACAATGAGCAGTTCTTC
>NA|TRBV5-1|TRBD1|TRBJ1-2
CASSLEAGGNYGYTF
TGCGCCAGCAGCTTGGAGGCAGGGGGCAACTATGGCTACACCTTC
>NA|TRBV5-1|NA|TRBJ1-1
CASSFGVRAFF
TGCGCCAGCAGCTTTGGGGTGAGGGCTTTCTTT
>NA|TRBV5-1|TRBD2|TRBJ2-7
CASSLGLGLAYEQYF
TGCGCCAGCAGCTTGGGATTAGGACTAGCCTACGAGCAGTACTTC
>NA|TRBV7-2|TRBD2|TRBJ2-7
CASSLGPSGEYEQYF
TGTGCCAGCAGCTTAGGGCCTAGCGGAGAATACGAGCAGTACTTC
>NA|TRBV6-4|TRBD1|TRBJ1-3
CASSVWGQGRSSGNTIYF
TGTGCCAGCAGTGTATGGGGACAGGGGCGAAGCTCTGGAAACACCATATATTTT
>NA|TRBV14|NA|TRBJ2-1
CASSQDGSARPFF
TGTGCCAGCAGCCAAGATGGTAGCGCGAGACCGTTCTTC
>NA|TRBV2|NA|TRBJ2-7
CASSAQQFQYF
TGTGCCAGCAGTGCCCAACAGTTTCAGTACTTC
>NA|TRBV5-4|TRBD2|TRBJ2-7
CASGLGLAGGRSGEQYF
TGTGCCAGTGGGTTGGGACTAGCGGGAGGTAGGTCGGGGGAGCAGTACTTC
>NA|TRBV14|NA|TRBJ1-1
CASSLSRGTEAFF
TGTGCCAGCAGTCTTTCAAGGGGCACTGAAGCTTTCTTT
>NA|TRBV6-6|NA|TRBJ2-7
CASSYSRGTTYEQYF
TGTGCCAGCAGTTACTCGAGGGGCACCACCTACGAGCAGTACTTC
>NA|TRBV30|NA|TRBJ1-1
CAWSGGEAEAFF
TGTGCCTGGAGCGGGGGGGAAGCTGAAGCTTTCTTT
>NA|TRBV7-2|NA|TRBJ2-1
CASSLTTYNEQFF
TGTGCCAGCAGCTTAACTACGTACAATGAGCAGTTCTTC
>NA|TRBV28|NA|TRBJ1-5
CASSFPTGFQPQHF
TGTGCCAGCAGTTTTCCGACTGGCTTTCAGCCCCAGCATTTT
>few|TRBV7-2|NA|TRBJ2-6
CASSPHLGPGANVLTF
TGTGCCAGCAGCCCGCACTTGGGTCCTGGGGCCAACGTCCTGACTTTC
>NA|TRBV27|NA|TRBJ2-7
CASSPRGGGNSYEQYF
TGTGCCAGCAGTCCCCGAGGAGGGGGAAACTCCTACGAGCAGTACTTC
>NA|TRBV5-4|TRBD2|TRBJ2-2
CASSRAGDGELFF
TGTGCCAGCAGTAGAGCGGGAGACGGGGAGCTGTTTTTT
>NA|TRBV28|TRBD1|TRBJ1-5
CASSPGTDNQPQHF
TGTGCCAGCAGTCCCGGGACAGACAATCAGCCCCAGCATTTT
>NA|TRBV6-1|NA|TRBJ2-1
CATTRLASLGNEQFF
TGTGCCACCACTCGTCTAGCCTCCCTGGGGAATGAGCAGTTCTTC
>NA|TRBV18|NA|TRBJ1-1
CASSSMKNTEAFF
TGTGCCAGCTCATCAATGAAGAACACTGAAGCTTTCTTT
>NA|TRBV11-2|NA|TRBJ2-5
CASSSRFGGGETQYF
TGTGCCAGCAGCTCCCGCTTTGGGGGCGGGGAGACCCAGTACTTC
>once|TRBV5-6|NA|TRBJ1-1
CASSPDPNTEAFF
TGTGCCAGCAGCCCAGACCCGAACACTGAAGCTTTCTTT
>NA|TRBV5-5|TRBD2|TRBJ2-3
CASSLGSASGDADTQYF
TGTGCCAGCAGCTTGGGCTCGGCTAGCGGGGATGCAGATACGCAGTATTTT
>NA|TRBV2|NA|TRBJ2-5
CASQGSVASGTQYF
TGTGCCAGCCAGGGGTCGGTAGCTTCCGGGACCCAGTACTTC
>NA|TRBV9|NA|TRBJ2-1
CASSLAISYNEQFF
TGTGCCAGCAGCTTAGCGATCTCCTACAATGAGCAGTTCTTC
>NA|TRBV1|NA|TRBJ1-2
CTSSQDLGQGADYGYTF
TGCACCAGCAGCCAAGATCTGGGACAGGGGGCGGACTATGGCTACACCTTC
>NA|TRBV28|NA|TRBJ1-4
CASSLWEGKGEKLFF
TGTGCCAGCAGTTTATGGGAGGGGAAGGGCGAAAAACTGTTTTTT
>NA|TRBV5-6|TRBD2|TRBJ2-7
CASSAFGRGGYEQYF
TGTGCCAGCAGCGCCTTCGGGCGGGGGGGTTACGAGCAGTACTTC
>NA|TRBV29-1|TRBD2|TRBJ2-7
CSVRTSGSYEQYF
TGCAGCGTTCGGACTAGCGGGAGTTACGAGCAGTACTTC
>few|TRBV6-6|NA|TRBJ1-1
CASPSGPHRVGTEAFF
TGTGCCAGCCCCTCGGGACCCCACCGTGTAGGCACTGAAGCTTTCTTT
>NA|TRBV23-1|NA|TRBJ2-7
CASSHPWRGASYEQYF
TGCGCCAGCAGTCACCCCTGGAGGGGGGCTTCCTACGAGCAGTACTTC
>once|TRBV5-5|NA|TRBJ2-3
CASSLQMLDTQYF
TGTGCCAGCAGCTTGCAAATGCTGGATACGCAGTATTTT
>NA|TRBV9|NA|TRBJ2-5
CASSPPGPGETQYF
TGTGCCAGCAGCCCCCCGGGGCCGGGGGAGACCCAGTACTTC